Listed below are T cell receptor beta chains from one sample, sequenced in a study of T cell responses to AZD1222 COVID-19 vaccine. Clones were sequenced by immunoSEQ multiplex PCR, and TCRdb holds only the in-frame ones, with some missing. The profile shows 150,000 or so clones, around 92% of them singletons. This specimen was peripheral blood, taken 28 days after the second AZD1222 dose. The origin of the receptors is an adult who received the AZD1222 COVID-19 vaccine. Each CDR3 is given with its conserved first and last residue. The D gene is left open where the match is weak. Clone size appears in some rows only: once, few, many, or a class for an expanded clone.

.	TRBV27	TRBJ2-3	.	CASSLGLRGTDTQYF	TGTGCCAGCAGTTTAGGTCTCCGTGGTACAGATACGCAGTATTTT
.	TRBV24-1	TRBJ2-5	TRBD1	CATSTGVMETQYF	TGTGCCACCAGTACAGGGGTTATGGAGACCCAGTACTTC
.	TRBV6-6	TRBJ1-2	.	CASSSNGYTF	TGTGCCAGCAGTTCCAATGGCTACACCTTC
.	TRBV19	TRBJ2-2	TRBD1	CASHRGRTGELFF	TGTGCCAGTCACAGGGGGCGCACCGGGGAGCTGTTTTTT
.	TRBV5-6	TRBJ1-2	.	CASSSDSRHPYGYTF	TGTGCCAGCAGCTCGGACAGCCGACATCCCTATGGCTACACCTTC
.	TRBV19	TRBJ2-1	.	CASRAGNSYNEQFF	TGTGCCAGCAGGGCGGGTAATTCCTACAATGAGCAGTTCTTC
.	TRBV5-1	TRBJ1-1	.	CASSLTPNTEAFF	TGCGCCAGCAGCTTGACACCTAACACTGAAGCTTTCTTT
.	TRBV3-1/TRBV3-2	TRBJ1-1	.	CASSHGRTEAFF	TGTGCCAGCAGCCACGGACGGACGGAAGCTTTCTTT
.	TRBV23-1	TRBJ2-7	TRBD1	CASSGTGEYEQYF	TGCGCCAGCAGCGGGACAGGGGAATACGAGCAGTACTTC
.	TRBV18	TRBJ2-2	.	CASSPWGTNTGELFF	TGTGCCAGCTCACCGTGGGGCACTAACACCGGGGAGCTGTTTTTT
.	TRBV7-2	TRBJ1-1	TRBD1	CASSSHDRDTEAFF	TGTGCCAGCAGCTCGCACGACAGGGACACTGAAGCTTTCTTT
.	TRBV19	TRBJ1-1	.	CASNSIQLNTEAFF	TGTGCCAGTAACTCAATACAGCTGAACACTGAAGCTTTCTTT
.	TRBV7-3	TRBJ1-2	.	CASSPGPDYGYTF	TGTGCCAGCAGCCCAGGTCCGGACTATGGCTACACCTTC
.	TRBV4-2	TRBJ2-3	TRBD2	CASSPRLSGGTDTQYF	TGTGCCAGCAGCCCCCGGTTGAGCGGGGGTACAGATACGCAGTATTTT
.	TRBV12-3/TRBV12-4	TRBJ2-1	.	CASSLGVNEQFF	TGTGCCAGCAGTTTAGGGGTCAATGAGCAGTTCTTC
.	TRBV3-1/TRBV3-2	TRBJ1-1	.	CASSSRVLVGDLDTEAFF	TGTGCCAGCAGCTCCAGAGTCCTAGTAGGGGATTTAGACACTGAAGCTTTCTTT
.	TRBV5-1	TRBJ2-1	.	CASSLEAGNNEQFF	TGCGCCAGCAGCTTGGAGGCGGGCAACAATGAGCAGTTCTTC
once	TRBV14	TRBJ2-5	.	CASSQQAPLQPQETQYF	TGTGCCAGCAGCCAACAGGCACCTCTCCAACCCCAAGAGACCCAGTACTTC
.	TRBV10-2	TRBJ2-1	.	CASSELGRVGNEQFF	TGCGCCAGCAGTGAGTTGGGGCGGGTGGGGAATGAGCAGTTCTTC
.	TRBV24-1	TRBJ2-3	TRBD1	CASGTDRTDTQYF	TGTGCCTCAGGGACAGACCGCACAGATACGCAGTATTTT
.	TRBV19	TRBJ1-2	.	CASSGQNYGYTF	TGTGCCAGTAGTGGACAGAACTATGGCTACACCTTC
.	TRBV7-9	TRBJ1-1	.	CASSSTTGGRIPMNTEAFF	TGTGCCAGCAGCTCCACCACGGGGGGCCGTATACCAATGAACACTGAAGCTTTCTTT
.	TRBV28	TRBJ1-1	.	CASSLGLGTEAFF	TGTGCCAGCAGTTTAGGGCTGGGCACTGAAGCTTTCTTT
.	TRBV9	TRBJ1-3	TRBD1	CASSDDRGLSVGNTIYF	TGTGCCAGCAGCGACGACAGGGGGCTCTCGGTAGGAAACACCATATATTTT
.	TRBV24-1	TRBJ2-5	TRBD2	CATSVGGAGVAQETQYF	TGTGCCACCAGTGTGGGGGGAGCGGGAGTCGCTCAAGAGACCCAGTACTTC
.	TRBV2	TRBJ1-5	TRBD1	CASSEGTGRAQPQHF	TGTGCCAGCAGTGAGGGGACAGGTAGGGCACAGCCCCAGCATTTT
.	TRBV28	TRBJ2-7	.	CASSFFAGTLTYEQYF	TGTGCCAGCAGTTTTTTCGCCGGGACGCTTACCTACGAGCAGTACTTC
.	TRBV5-1	TRBJ1-2	TRBD1	CASSLVGTGDGYTF	TGCGCCAGCAGCCTAGTAGGGACAGGGGATGGCTACACCTTC
.	TRBV9	TRBJ1-4	.	CASSDRADPNEKLFF	TGTGCCAGCAGCGATAGGGCAGATCCTAATGAAAAACTGTTTTTT
.	TRBV19	TRBJ1-5	.	CASSDSGGQRQPQHF	TGTGCCAGCAGCGACTCTGGGGGTCAACGTCAGCCCCAGCATTTT
.	TRBV7-9	TRBJ1-6	TRBD1	CASSRDRVGQNSPLHF	TGTGCCAGCAGCCGGGACAGGGTAGGCCAGAATTCACCCCTCCACTTT
.	TRBV10-2	TRBJ2-7	TRBD2	CASSVVEGLAAYEQYF	TGCGCCAGCAGTGTTGTAGAGGGACTAGCGGCTTACGAGCAGTACTTC
.	TRBV27	TRBJ1-5	.	CASSLSGVHNQPQHF	TGTGCCAGCAGTTTATCAGGAGTCCACAATCAGCCCCAGCATTTT
.	TRBV20-1	TRBJ1-1	TRBD1	CSASGTDTEAFF	TGCAGTGCTAGTGGGACAGACACTGAAGCTTTCTTT
.	TRBV19	TRBJ1-1	TRBD1	CASVPGQGALKNTEAFF	TGTGCCAGTGTACCGGGACAGGGGGCACTAAAGAACACTGAAGCTTTCTTT
.	TRBV9	TRBJ1-1	TRBD1	CASSVATTGGTEAFF	TGTGCCAGCAGCGTAGCCACTACAGGGGGCACTGAAGCTTTCTTT
.	TRBV7-9	TRBJ2-7	TRBD2	CASSLPGGGREQYF	TGTGCCAGCAGCTTACCGGGCGGGGGGAGAGAGCAGTACTTC
.	TRBV5-6	TRBJ2-7	TRBD1	CASSTQGAGYEQYF	TGTGCCAGCAGCACTCAGGGGGCAGGCTACGAGCAGTACTTC
.	TRBV2	TRBJ2-2	TRBD1	CASSVPTGDANTGELFF	TGTGCCAGCAGTGTTCCGACAGGGGACGCGAACACCGGGGAGCTGTTTTTT
.	TRBV2	TRBJ2-3	.	CASSDPRKGTDTQYF	TGTGCCAGCAGTGACCCCAGGAAAGGCACAGATACGCAGTATTTT
.	TRBV28	TRBJ2-3	.	CASSPGLTDTQYF	TGTGCCAGCAGTCCCGGACTTACAGATACGCAGTATTTT
.	TRBV2	TRBJ1-2	.	CASSVEGAANYGYTF	TGTGCCAGCAGTGTTGAAGGAGCCGCTAACTATGGCTACACCTTC
once	TRBV7-2	TRBJ2-2	.	CASSLEAHRTGELFF	TGTGCCAGCAGCTTAGAGGCCCACAGAACCGGGGAGCTGTTTTTT
once	TRBV18	TRBJ1-1	.	CASSPPGSGNTEAFF	TGTGCCAGCTCACCACCGGGGTCAGGGAACACTGAAGCTTTCTTT
.	TRBV3-1/TRBV3-2	TRBJ1-1	TRBD1	CASSQTKQGAEAFF	TGTGCCAGCAGCCAAACCAAACAGGGGGCTGAAGCTTTCTTT
.	TRBV12-3/TRBV12-4	TRBJ1-1	.	CASSPRENTEAFF	TGTGCCAGCAGTCCCAGGGAGAACACTGAAGCTTTCTTT
.	TRBV10-3	TRBJ1-2	.	CAILSVGSPNYGYTF	TGTGCCATACTTTCGGTTGGCAGCCCTAACTATGGCTACACCTTC
.	TRBV6-1	TRBJ1-6	TRBD1	CASSDPGQGAYNSPLHF	TGTGCCAGCAGTGACCCGGGACAGGGGGCCTATAATTCACCCCTCCACTTT
.	TRBV27	TRBJ2-3	TRBD2	CASSPKLAGGIADTQYF	TGTGCCAGCAGTCCCAAACTAGCGGGAGGTATCGCAGATACGCAGTATTTT
.	TRBV5-5	TRBJ1-4	TRBD1	CASSLAGTGIEKLFF	TGTGCCAGCAGCTTGGCCGGGACAGGGATTGAAAAACTGTTTTTT
.	TRBV7-2	TRBJ1-2	.	CASSSHPGGQPYGYTF	TGTGCCAGCAGCTCCCACCCGGGGGGGCAGCCCTATGGCTACACCTTC